A selection of T cell receptor beta chains follows, all from one sample in a study of PD-1 blockade in classical Hodgkin lymphoma. Produced via immunoSEQ multiplex PCR; TCRdb's table is partial and in-frame only. The sample contains about 98,000 clones, around 90% of which appear only once. The sample consisted of peripheral blood mononuclear cells (PBMCs), taken at baseline. These receptors originate from a human donor with classical Hodgkin lymphoma. CDR3s include the opening cysteine and the closing phenylalanine or tryptophan. Fields, in order: V gene, J gene, CDR3 protein.

V gene: TRBV19; J gene: TRBJ2-7; CDR3 protein: CASSIVSGSGNEQYF
V gene: TRBV7-9; J gene: TRBJ1-5; CDR3 protein: CASSPGTAGGESSQPQHF
V gene: TRBV19; J gene: TRBJ1-4; CDR3 protein: CASSIDRNRGGRTNEKLFF
V gene: TRBV5-1; J gene: TRBJ1-1; CDR3 protein: CASSHTQNTEAFF
V gene: TRBV10-3; J gene: TRBJ1-4; CDR3 protein: CAISEDPTGGNEKLFF
V gene: TRBV6-5; J gene: TRBJ1-2; CDR3 protein: CASSYSRGPNYGYTF
V gene: TRBV10-1; J gene: TRBJ2-7; CDR3 protein: CASSELAGAYEQYF
V gene: TRBV7-2; J gene: TRBJ2-5; CDR3 protein: CASSLGLAAYQETQYF
V gene: TRBV6-5; J gene: TRBJ2-1; CDR3 protein: CASSLAGVTKQFF
V gene: TRBV7-9; J gene: TRBJ2-5; CDR3 protein: CASSLGAGGETQYF
V gene: TRBV28; J gene: TRBJ1-5; CDR3 protein: CASSFRNQPQHF
V gene: TRBV2; J gene: TRBJ2-1; CDR3 protein: CASSELAGEVSYNEQFF
V gene: TRBV5-1; J gene: TRBJ1-3; CDR3 protein: CASSSGLIGNTIYF
V gene: TRBV27; J gene: TRBJ1-2; CDR3 protein: CASRHRDSFYGYTF
V gene: TRBV6-5; J gene: TRBJ2-6; CDR3 protein: CASSSQGSGANVLTF
V gene: TRBV5-1; J gene: TRBJ1-2; CDR3 protein: CASSFDRNYGYTF
V gene: TRBV30; J gene: TRBJ1-2; CDR3 protein: CASERGYGYTF
V gene: TRBV2; J gene: TRBJ2-7; CDR3 protein: CASRTPMLAGDYEQYF
V gene: TRBV30; J gene: TRBJ1-6; CDR3 protein: CACSQGNSPLHF
V gene: TRBV6-6; J gene: TRBJ2-6; CDR3 protein: CASSYSGSGANVLTF
V gene: TRBV30; J gene: TRBJ2-1; CDR3 protein: CALQTKRSYNEQFF
V gene: TRBV6-1; J gene: TRBJ2-7; CDR3 protein: CASSDASGRFSYEQYF
V gene: TRBV7-8; J gene: TRBJ1-1; CDR3 protein: CASSLAGGHTEAFF
V gene: TRBV7-9; J gene: TRBJ1-3; CDR3 protein: CASSLVDSGNTIYF
V gene: TRBV27; J gene: TRBJ2-7; CDR3 protein: CASSFLAGEREQYF
V gene: TRBV19; J gene: TRBJ1-5; CDR3 protein: CASSSGRSNQPQHF
V gene: TRBV19; J gene: TRBJ1-3; CDR3 protein: CASSIRPDRLGDSSGNTIYF
V gene: TRBV9; J gene: TRBJ2-5; CDR3 protein: CASSVGFPETQYF
V gene: TRBV18; J gene: TRBJ2-7; CDR3 protein: CASSPPGSVTFYEQYF
V gene: TRBV7-9; J gene: TRBJ2-7; CDR3 protein: CASSFEGPAYEQYF
V gene: TRBV5-1; J gene: TRBJ2-7; CDR3 protein: CASSLQGRYEQYF
V gene: TRBV11-2; J gene: TRBJ1-1; CDR3 protein: CASSSHATGATEAFF
V gene: TRBV11-2; J gene: TRBJ1-1; CDR3 protein: CASSLVLGAGTEAFF
V gene: TRBV20-1; J gene: TRBJ2-1; CDR3 protein: CSATRQQQFF
V gene: TRBV7-9; J gene: TRBJ2-7; CDR3 protein: CASSPLQGPIYEQYF
V gene: TRBV10-1; J gene: TRBJ2-2; CDR3 protein: CASSGDTGELFF
V gene: TRBV2; J gene: TRBJ2-7; CDR3 protein: CASRSDSRSYEQYF
V gene: TRBV5-1; J gene: TRBJ2-3; CDR3 protein: CASKPDRGPTDTQYF
V gene: TRBV5-1; J gene: TRBJ2-3; CDR3 protein: CASSPPADTQYF
V gene: TRBV6-5; J gene: TRBJ2-4; CDR3 protein: CASSYGQGGGRKYF
V gene: TRBV5-1; J gene: TRBJ2-3; CDR3 protein: CASSFIDRADTQYF
V gene: TRBV5-1; J gene: TRBJ2-3; CDR3 protein: CASSLKRELRTDTQYF